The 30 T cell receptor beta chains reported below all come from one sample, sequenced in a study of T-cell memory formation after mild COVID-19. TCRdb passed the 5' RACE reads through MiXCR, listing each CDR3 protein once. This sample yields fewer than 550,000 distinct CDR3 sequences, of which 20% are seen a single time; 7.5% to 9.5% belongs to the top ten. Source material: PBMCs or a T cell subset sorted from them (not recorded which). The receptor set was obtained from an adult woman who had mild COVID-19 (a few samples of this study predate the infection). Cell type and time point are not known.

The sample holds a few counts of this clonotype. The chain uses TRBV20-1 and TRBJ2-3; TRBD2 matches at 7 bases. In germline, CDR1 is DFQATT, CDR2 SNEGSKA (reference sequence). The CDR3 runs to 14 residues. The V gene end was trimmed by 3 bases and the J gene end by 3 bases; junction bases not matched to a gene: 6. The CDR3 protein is CSASWTSYTDTQYF. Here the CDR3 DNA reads TGCAGTGCTAGCTGGACTAGTTATACAGATACGCAGTATTTT.

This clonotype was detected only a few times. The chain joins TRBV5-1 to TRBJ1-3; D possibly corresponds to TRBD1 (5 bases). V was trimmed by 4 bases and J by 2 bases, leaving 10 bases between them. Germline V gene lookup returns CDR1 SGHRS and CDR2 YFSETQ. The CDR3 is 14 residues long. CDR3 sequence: CASSVGQPGNTIYF. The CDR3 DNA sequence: TGCGCCAGCAGCGTCGGACAACCTGGAAACACCATATATTTT. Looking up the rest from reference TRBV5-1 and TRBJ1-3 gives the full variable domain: KAGVTQTPRYLIKTRGQQVTLSCSPISGHRSVSWYQQTPGQGLQFLFEYFSETQRNKGNFPGRFSGRQFSNSRSEMNVSTLELGDSALYLCASSVGQPGNTIYFGEGSWLTVV.

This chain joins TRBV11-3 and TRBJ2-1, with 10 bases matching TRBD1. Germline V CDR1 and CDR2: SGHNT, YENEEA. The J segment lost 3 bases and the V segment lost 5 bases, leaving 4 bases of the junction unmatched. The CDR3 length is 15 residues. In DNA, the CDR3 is TGTGCCAGCAGCGTGGACAGGGGGAACTACAATGAGCAGTTCTTC. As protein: CASSVDRGNYNEQFF.

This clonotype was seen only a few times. The CDR3 reads CASSFQGAGKTQYF. CDR3 DNA sequence: TGTGCCAGCAGTTTTCAGGGGGCGGGGAAAACGCAGTATTTT. The V gene is TRBV12-3 or TRBV12-4, the J gene TRBJ2-3; TRBD1 matches at 8 bases. V dropped 3 bases and J dropped 9; count of bases not matched to a gene: 8. The CDR3 spans 14 residues.

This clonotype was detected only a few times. CDR3 sequence: CASSQDQHGNYGYTF. CDR3 nucleotides: TGCGCCAGCAGCCAGGATCAACATGGTAACTATGGCTACACCTTC. The V call is TRBV4-3, the J call TRBJ1-2; D not resolved. Germline CDR1 LGHNA, CDR2 YSLEER. The CDR3 has 15 amino acids. The V end was cut by 3 bases, the J end by 1 base, with 12 bases between.

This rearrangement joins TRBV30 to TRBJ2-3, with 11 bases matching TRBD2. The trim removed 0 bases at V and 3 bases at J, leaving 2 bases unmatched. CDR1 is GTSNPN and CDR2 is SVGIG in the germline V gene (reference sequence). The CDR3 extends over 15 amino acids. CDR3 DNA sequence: TGTGCCTGGAGTGTTAGCGGGGGGGCAACAGATACGCAGTATTTT. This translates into CAWSVSGGATDTQYF.

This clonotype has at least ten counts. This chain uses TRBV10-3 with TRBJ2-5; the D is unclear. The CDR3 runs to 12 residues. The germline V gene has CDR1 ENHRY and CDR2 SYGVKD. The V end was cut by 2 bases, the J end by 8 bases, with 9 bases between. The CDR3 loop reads CAISEAPSTQYF. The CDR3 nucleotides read TGTGCCATCAGTGAGGCTCCGTCTACCCAGTACTTC.

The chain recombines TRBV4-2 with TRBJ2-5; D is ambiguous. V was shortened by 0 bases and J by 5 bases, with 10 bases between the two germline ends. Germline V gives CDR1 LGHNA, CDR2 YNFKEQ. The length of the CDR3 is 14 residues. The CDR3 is CASSQDTMVETQYF. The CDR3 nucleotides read TGTGCCAGCAGCCAAGACACTATGGTGGAGACCCAGTACTTC.

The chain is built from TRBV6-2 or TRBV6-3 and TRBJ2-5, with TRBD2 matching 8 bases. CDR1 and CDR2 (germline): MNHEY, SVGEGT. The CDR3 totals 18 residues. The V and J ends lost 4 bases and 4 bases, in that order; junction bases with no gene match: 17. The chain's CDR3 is CASSSRHLQLAASETQYF. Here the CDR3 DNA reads TGTGCCAGCAGTTCCAGGCACCTCCAACTAGCGGCCTCAGAGACCCAGTACTTC.

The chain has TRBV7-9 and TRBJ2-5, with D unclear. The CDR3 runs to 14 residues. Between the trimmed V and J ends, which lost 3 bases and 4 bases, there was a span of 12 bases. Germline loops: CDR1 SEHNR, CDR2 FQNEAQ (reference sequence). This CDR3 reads CASSLAVGGETQYF. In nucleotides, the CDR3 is TGTGCCAGCAGCTTGGCGGTGGGTGGAGAGACCCAGTACTTC. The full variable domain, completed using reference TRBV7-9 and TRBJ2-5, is DTGVSQNPRHKITKRGQNVTFRCDPISEHNRLYWYRQTLGQGPEFLTYFQNEAQLEKSRLLSDRFSAERPKGSFSTLEIQRTEQGDSAMYLCASSLAVGGETQYFGPGTRLLVL.

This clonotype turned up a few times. CDR3 protein: CASSGLRTFKETQYF. CDR3 DNA: TGTGCCAGCAGTGGCCTAAGGACTTTCAAAGAGACCCAGTACTTC. The chain links TRBV6-5 to TRBJ2-5; possibly TRBD2 for D (5 bases). Deletions cut 5 bases from V and 3 bases from J, with 16 bases between. This CDR3 is built from 15 residues. Germline CDR1 is MNHEY and CDR2 is SVGAGI.

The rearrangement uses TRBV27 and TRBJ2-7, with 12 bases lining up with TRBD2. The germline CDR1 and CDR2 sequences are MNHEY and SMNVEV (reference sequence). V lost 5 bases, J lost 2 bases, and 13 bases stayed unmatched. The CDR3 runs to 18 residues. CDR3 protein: CASSNTRPGLAGAYEQYF. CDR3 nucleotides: TGTGCCAGCAGTAACACGAGACCGGGACTAGCGGGCGCCTACGAGCAGTACTTC.

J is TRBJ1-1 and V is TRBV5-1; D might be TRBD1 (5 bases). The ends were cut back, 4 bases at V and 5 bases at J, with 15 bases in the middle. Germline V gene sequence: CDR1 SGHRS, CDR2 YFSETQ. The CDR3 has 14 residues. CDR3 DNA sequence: TGCGCCAGCAGCCCATCTGGGGGTGAAACTGAAGCTTTCTTT. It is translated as CASSPSGGETEAFF.

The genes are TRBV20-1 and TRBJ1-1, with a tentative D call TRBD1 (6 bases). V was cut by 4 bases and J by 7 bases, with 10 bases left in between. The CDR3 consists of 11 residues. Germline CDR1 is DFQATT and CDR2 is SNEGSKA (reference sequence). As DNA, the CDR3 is TGCAGTGCTAAACAGGGCTATGAAGCTTTCTTT. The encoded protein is CSAKQGYEAFF.

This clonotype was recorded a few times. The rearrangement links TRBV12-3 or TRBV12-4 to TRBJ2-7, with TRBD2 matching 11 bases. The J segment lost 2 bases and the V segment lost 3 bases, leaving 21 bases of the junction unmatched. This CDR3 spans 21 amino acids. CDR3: CASSLVARGLAGGLIPYEQYF. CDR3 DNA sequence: TGTGCCAGCAGTTTGGTGGCTCGCGGGCTAGCGGGAGGCTTGATCCCCTACGAGCAGTACTTC.

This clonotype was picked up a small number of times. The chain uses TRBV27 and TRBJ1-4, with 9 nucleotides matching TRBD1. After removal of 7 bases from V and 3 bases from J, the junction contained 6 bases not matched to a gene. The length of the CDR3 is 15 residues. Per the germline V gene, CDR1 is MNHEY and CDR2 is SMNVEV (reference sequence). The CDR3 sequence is CASNSQGAANEKLFF. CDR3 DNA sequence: TGTGCCAGCAACTCACAGGGGGCGGCTAATGAAAAACTGTTTTTT.

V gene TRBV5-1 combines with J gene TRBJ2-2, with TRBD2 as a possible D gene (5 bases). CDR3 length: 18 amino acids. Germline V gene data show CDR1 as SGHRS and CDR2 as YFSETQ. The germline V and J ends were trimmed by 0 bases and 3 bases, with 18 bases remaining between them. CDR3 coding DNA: TGCGCCAGCAGCTTGGCTCCCACCCTAGCAGGCTACACCGGGGAGCTGTTTTTT. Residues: CASSLAPTLAGYTGELFF.

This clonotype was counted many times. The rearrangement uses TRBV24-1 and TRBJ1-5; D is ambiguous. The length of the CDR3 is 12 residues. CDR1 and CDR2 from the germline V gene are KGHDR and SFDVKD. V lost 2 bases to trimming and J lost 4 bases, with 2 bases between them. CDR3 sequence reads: CATSDSNQPQHF. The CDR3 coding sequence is TGTGCCACCAGTGATTCGAATCAGCCCCAGCATTTT.

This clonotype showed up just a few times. The CDR3 region is CASRPDRFGYGYTF. DNA for the CDR3: TGTGCCAGCAGACCGGACAGGTTTGGCTATGGCTACACCTTC. The V call is TRBV27, the J call TRBJ1-2, with 7 bases fitting TRBD1. The V gene's germline CDR1 is MNHEY and CDR2 SMNVEV (reference sequence). The CDR3 covers 14 residues. V shed 6 bases, J shed 4 bases, and the junction held 8 bases outside the gene matches.

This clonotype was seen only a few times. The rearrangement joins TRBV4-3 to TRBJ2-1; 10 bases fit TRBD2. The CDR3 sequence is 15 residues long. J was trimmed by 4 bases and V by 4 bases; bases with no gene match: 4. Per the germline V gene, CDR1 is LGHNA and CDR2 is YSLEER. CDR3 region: CASSRWTSGYNEQFF. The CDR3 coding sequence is TGCGCCAGCAGCCGTTGGACTAGCGGTTACAATGAGCAGTTCTTC.

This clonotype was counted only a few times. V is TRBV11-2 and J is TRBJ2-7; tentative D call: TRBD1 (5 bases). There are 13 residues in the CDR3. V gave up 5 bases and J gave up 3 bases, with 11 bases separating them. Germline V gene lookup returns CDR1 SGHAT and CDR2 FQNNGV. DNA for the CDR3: TGTGCCAGCAGCGCTAACCAGGGCTACGAGCAGTACTTC. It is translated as CASSANQGYEQYF.

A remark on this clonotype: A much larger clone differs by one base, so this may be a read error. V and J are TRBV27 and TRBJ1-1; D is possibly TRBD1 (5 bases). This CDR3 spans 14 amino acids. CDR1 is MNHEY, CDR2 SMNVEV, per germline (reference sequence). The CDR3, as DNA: TGTGCCAGCAGTTTTGGGTCCAGGGCCGCTGAAGATTTCTTT. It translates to CASSFGSRAAEDFF.

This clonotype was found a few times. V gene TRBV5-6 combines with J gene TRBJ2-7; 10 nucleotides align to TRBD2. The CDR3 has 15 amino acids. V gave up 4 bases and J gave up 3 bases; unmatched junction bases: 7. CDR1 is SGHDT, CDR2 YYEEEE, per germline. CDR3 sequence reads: CASSLKRGGLYEQYF. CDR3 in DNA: TGTGCCAGCAGCCTAAAGCGGGGGGGCCTCTACGAGCAGTACTTC.

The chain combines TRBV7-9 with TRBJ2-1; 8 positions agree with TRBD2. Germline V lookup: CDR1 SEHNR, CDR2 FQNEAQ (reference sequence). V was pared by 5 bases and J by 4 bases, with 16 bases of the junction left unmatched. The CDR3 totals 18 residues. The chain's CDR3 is CASSHRRSGGLGYNEQFF. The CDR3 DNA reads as TGTGCCAGCAGCCACCGGCGTAGTGGGGGACTAGGATACAATGAGCAGTTCTTC.

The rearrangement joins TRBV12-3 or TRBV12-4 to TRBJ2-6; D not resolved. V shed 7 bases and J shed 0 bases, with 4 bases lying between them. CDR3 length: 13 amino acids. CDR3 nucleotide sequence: TGTGCCAGCACCTCCTCTGGGGCCAACGTCCTGACTTTC. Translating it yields CASTSSGANVLTF.

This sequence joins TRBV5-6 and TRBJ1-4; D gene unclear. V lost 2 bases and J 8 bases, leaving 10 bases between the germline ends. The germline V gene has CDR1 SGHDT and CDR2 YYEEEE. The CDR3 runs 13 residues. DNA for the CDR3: TGTGCCAGCAGCTTAATGGCGGGGGAAAAACTGTTTTTT. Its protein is CASSLMAGEKLFF.

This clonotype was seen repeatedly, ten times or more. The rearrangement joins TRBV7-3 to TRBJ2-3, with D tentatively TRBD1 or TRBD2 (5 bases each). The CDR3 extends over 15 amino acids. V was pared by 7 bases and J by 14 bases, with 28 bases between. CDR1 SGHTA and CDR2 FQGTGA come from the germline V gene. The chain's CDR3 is CASIQGPGTSRPGYF. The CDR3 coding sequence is TGTGCCAGCATTCAGGGTCCCGGGACCTCCCGACCGGGGTATTTT.

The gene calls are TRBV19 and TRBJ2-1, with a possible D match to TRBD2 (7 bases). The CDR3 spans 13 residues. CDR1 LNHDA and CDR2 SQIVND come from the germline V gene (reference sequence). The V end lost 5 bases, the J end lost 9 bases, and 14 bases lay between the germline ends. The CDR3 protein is CASSPGLGGEQFF. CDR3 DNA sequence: TGTGCCAGTAGTCCCGGACTAGGGGGTGAGCAGTTCTTC. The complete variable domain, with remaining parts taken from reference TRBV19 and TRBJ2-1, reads DGGITQSPKYLFRKEGQNVTLSCEQNLNHDAMYWYRQDPGQGLRLIYYSQIVNDFQKGDIAEGYSVSREKKESFPLTVTSAQKNPTAFYLCASSPGLGGEQFFGPGTRLTVL.

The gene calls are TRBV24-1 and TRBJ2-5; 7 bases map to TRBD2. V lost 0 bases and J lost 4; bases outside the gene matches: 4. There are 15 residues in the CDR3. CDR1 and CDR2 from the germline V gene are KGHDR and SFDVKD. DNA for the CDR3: TGTGCCACCAGTGATTTGCGCGGGGGTGGAGAGACCCAGTACTTC. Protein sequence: CATSDLRGGGETQYF.

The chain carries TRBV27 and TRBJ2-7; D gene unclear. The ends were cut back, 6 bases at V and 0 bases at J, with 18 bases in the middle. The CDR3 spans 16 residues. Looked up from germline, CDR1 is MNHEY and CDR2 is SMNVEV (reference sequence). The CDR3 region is CASSLAPPGSSYEQYF. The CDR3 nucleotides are TGTGCCAGCAGCCTCGCTCCTCCGGGCAGCTCCTACGAGCAGTACTTC.